The 20 T cell receptor beta chains reported below all come from one sample, sequenced in a study of cytomegalovirus exposure and HLA in healthy donors. This PCR relied on a set of 60 Vbeta primers and 13 Jbeta primers. TCRdb keeps only in-frame clones here, not all; method: immunoSEQ multiplex PCR. The data hold about 180,000 clones, with 82% observed a single time. The sequenced sample was PBMCs. The receptors shown here come from a man aged 35-49 years in good health and CMV-seronegative.

The gene calls are TRBV6-5 and TRBJ1-2, with TRBD1 matching 10 bases. The CDR3 loop spans 16 amino acids. Looked up from germline, CDR1 is MNHEY and CDR2 is SVGAGI. Losses at the gene ends were 4 bases for V and 4 bases for J; bases not matched to a gene: 9. CDR3 in amino acids: CASSFGQGVVGYGYTF. The DNA of the CDR3 is TGTGCCAGCAGTTTCGGACAGGGGGTAGTAGGCTATGGCTACACCTTC.

The rearrangement uses TRBV7-9 and TRBJ1-1; TRBD1 agrees at 7 bases. CDR1 SEHNR and CDR2 FQNEAQ come from the germline V gene (reference sequence). This CDR3 is 15 amino acids long. After removal of 5 bases from V and 1 base from J, the junction contained 7 bases not matched to a gene. For the CDR3, the DNA is TGTGCCAGCAGCCCCGGGACAGCCTGGAACACTGAAGCTTTCTTT. Residues: CASSPGTAWNTEAFF.

This clone was counted only a few times. The chain couples TRBV10-3 to TRBJ2-7; weak D call: TRBD2 (6 bases). The CDR3 loop spans 15 amino acids. CDR1 is ENHRY, CDR2 SYGVKD, per germline. With 0 bases removed from V and 6 bases from J, the gap between germline ends came to 15 bases. CDR3 bases: TGTGCCATCAGTGAGTCAGACGGGGGAAGGGGCGAGCAGTACTTC. Its translation: CAISESDGGRGEQYF.

In its sample, this clone was seen a few times. V and J are TRBV11-3 and TRBJ2-1; D is possibly TRBD2 (6 bases). This CDR3 is built from 14 residues. Between the trimmed V and J ends, which lost 1 base and 6 bases, there was a span of 10 bases. Germline-derived CDR1 and CDR2 are SGHNT and YENEEA. This CDR3 reads CASSLGVGGNEQFF. CDR3 nucleotide sequence: TGTGCCAGCAGCTTAGGGGTGGGGGGCAATGAGCAGTTCTTC.

The CDR3 nucleotides read TGCGCCAGCAGCCAAGATGAGGCGGGACAGCACTACGAGCAGTACTTC. Amino acid sequence: CASSQDEAGQHYEQYF. The chain couples TRBV4-1 to TRBJ2-7, with D possibly matching TRBD1 (7 bases). This CDR3 has 16 amino acids. CDR1 is MGHRA, CDR2 YSYEKL, per germline. Between the trimmed V and J ends, which lost 0 bases and 3 bases, there was a span of 15 bases.

The chain combines TRBV7-9 with TRBJ2-7; TRBD1 matches 9 bases. This CDR3 spans 15 amino acids. V lost 5 bases and J lost 6; bases outside the gene matches: 11. Germline V CDR1 and CDR2: SEHNR, FQNEAQ (reference sequence). For the CDR3, the DNA is TGTGCCAGCAGCCCGCGGGGGACAGGGCCATCCGAGCAGTACTTC. As protein: CASSPRGTGPSEQYF.

The gene calls are TRBV2 and TRBJ1-1, with 9 bases lining up with TRBD1. Germline CDR1 and CDR2: SNHLY and FYNNEI. Trimming cost V 6 bases and J 4 bases; bases outside gene matches: 3. The CDR3 spans 13 residues. CDR3: CASRGQGSTEAFF. CDR3 DNA sequence: TGTGCCAGCAGGGGACAGGGAAGCACTGAAGCTTTCTTT.

This clone was picked up one time. The chain employs TRBV5-1 and TRBJ2-7; no clear D gene. The CDR3 has 11 residues. Trimming removed 4 bases from V and 2 bases from J, with 4 bases in between. CDR1 and CDR2 from the germline V gene are SGHRS and YFSETQ. For the CDR3, the DNA is TGCGCCAGCAGCGGAGCCTACGAGCAGTACTTC. This encodes CASSGAYEQYF.

CDR3 nucleotide sequence: TGTGCCAGCAGGCCGACAGGGAACACTGAAGCTTTCTTT. Its translation is CASRPTGNTEAFF. V usage is TRBV27 and J usage is TRBJ1-1, with a tentative D call TRBD1 (6 bases). The CDR3 runs to 13 residues. Between the trimmed V and J ends, which lost 6 bases and 1 base, there was a span of 9 bases. CDR1 and CDR2 from the germline V gene are MNHEY and SMNVEV (reference sequence).

This chain connects TRBV28 to TRBJ1-5, with 9 bases matching TRBD1. The CDR3 extends over 15 amino acids. V gave up 7 bases and J gave up 4 bases; unmatched junction bases: 8. Germline V gene data show CDR1 as MDHEN and CDR2 as SYDVKM. The CDR3 region is CASIRGGQGNQPQHF. The CDR3 bases are TGTGCCAGCATTCGGGGGGGACAGGGTAATCAGCCCCAGCATTTT.

The gene calls are TRBV30 and TRBJ1-5; 9 nucleotides agree with TRBD1. The CDR3 sequence is 15 residues long. Germline CDR1 GTSNPN, CDR2 SVGIG (reference sequence). The V gene end was trimmed by 5 bases and the J gene end by 6 bases; junction bases not matched to a gene: 11. As DNA, the CDR3 is TGTGCCTGGGGGACACAGGGGGCTTTTGGTCAGCCCCAGCATTTT. Its protein product is CAWGTQGAFGQPQHF.

The count of this clone is one. The chain couples TRBV5-1 to TRBJ2-2, with TRBD1 matching 8 bases. The CDR3 length is 18 residues. In germline, CDR1 is SGHRS, CDR2 YFSETQ. Trimming removed 4 bases from V and 0 bases from J; junction bases left unmatched: 11. CDR3 residues: CASSLYPTGATNTGELFF. DNA of the CDR3: TGCGCCAGCAGCCTATACCCGACAGGGGCCACGAACACCGGGGAGCTGTTTTTT.

This chain joins TRBV18 and TRBJ2-3; D possibly corresponds to TRBD1 (5 bases). Trimming removed 6 bases from V and 0 bases from J, with 10 bases in between. Germline V CDR1 and CDR2: KGHSH, LQKENI. The CDR3 spans 14 residues. The CDR3 nucleotides are TGTGCCAGCTCCTACGACAGAAGCACAGATACGCAGTATTTT. It specifies CASSYDRSTDTQYF.

V is TRBV6-5 and J is TRBJ1-3, with a tentative D call TRBD1 (5 bases). This CDR3 is built from 15 residues. Per the germline V gene, CDR1 is MNHEY and CDR2 is SVGAGI. V lost 6 bases to trimming and J lost 0 bases, with 12 bases between them. DNA of the CDR3: TGTGCCAGCAGGACTCCGACAGCCTCTGGAAACACCATATATTTT. Its protein product is CASRTPTASGNTIYF.

The genes are TRBV6-6 and TRBJ2-5; D may be TRBD2 (6 bases). Looked up from germline, CDR1 is MNHNY and CDR2 is SVGAGI (reference sequence). The CDR3 has 15 residues. V dropped 5 bases and J dropped 2 bases, with 15 bases sitting between them. DNA for the CDR3: TGTGCCAGCAGTCTTATTCTAGCGAAACAAGAGACCCAGTACTTC. Its protein is CASSLILAKQETQYF.

The CDR3 reads CASSLDWGGETQYF. CDR3 sequence (DNA): TGTGCCAGCAGCTTAGACTGGGGGGGAGAGACCCAGTACTTC. The chain joins TRBV11-2 to TRBJ2-5; 7 bases are shared with TRBD2. Trimming at V came to 0 bases and at J to 4 bases, leaving 2 bases not matched to a gene. Germline V gene data show CDR1 as SGHAT and CDR2 as FQNNGV. The CDR3 sequence is 14 residues long.

This clone has more than one count but fewer than ten. The rearrangement uses TRBV19 and TRBJ2-3, with 12 bases matching TRBD2. Germline V lookup: CDR1 LNHDA, CDR2 SQIVND (reference sequence). V trimming: 4 bases; J trimming: 4 bases; junction bases outside the gene matches: 6. The CDR3 runs to 16 residues. Written as DNA, the CDR3 is TGTGCCAGTAGTACTCGGACTAGCGGGACTGCAGATACGCAGTATTTT. Protein product: CASSTRTSGTADTQYF.

This chain links TRBV11-2 with TRBJ2-7; 9 positions agree with TRBD2. Germline CDR1 is SGHAT and CDR2 is FQNNGV. This CDR3 region has 14 residues. V lost 8 bases and J lost 0; bases outside the gene matches: 5. The CDR3 loop reads CASRLAVSSYEQYF. In DNA, the CDR3 is TGTGCCAGCCGACTAGCGGTGAGCTCCTACGAGCAGTACTTC.

This chain connects TRBV5-1 to TRBJ1-3; D gene ambiguous. V was clipped by 0 bases and J by 0 bases, with 7 bases between them. The CDR3 runs 15 residues. Germline V gene data show CDR1 as SGHRS and CDR2 as YFSETQ. CDR3 sequence reads: CASSLESGSGNTIYF. In DNA, the CDR3 is TGCGCCAGCAGCTTGGAGTCAGGCTCTGGAAACACCATATATTTT.

This clone was seen only a few times. The V and J genes are TRBV18 and TRBJ1-6; TRBD1 matches 8 bases. Germline CDR1 reads KGHSH; CDR2 reads LQKENI. This CDR3 comprises 18 residues. V trimming: 3 bases; J trimming: 2 bases; junction bases outside the gene matches: 9. The CDR3 reads CASSPGEGQGPYNSPLHF. The CDR3 nucleotides read TGTGCCAGCTCACCTGGGGAAGGACAGGGTCCCTATAATTCACCCCTCCACTTT.